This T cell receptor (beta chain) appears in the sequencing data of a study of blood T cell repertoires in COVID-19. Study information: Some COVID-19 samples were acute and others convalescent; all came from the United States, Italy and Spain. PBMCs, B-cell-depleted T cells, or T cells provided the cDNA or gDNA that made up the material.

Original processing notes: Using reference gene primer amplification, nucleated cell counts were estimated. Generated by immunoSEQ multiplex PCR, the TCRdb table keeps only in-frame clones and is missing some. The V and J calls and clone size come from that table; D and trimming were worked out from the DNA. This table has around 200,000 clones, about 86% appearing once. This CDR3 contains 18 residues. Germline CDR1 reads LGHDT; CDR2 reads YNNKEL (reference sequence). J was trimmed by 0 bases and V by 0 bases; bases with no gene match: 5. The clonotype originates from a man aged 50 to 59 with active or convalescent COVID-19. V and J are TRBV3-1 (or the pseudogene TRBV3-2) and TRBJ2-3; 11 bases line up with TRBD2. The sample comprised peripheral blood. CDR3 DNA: TGTGCCAGCAGCCAAGATCACCTAGCGGGGGGTAGCACAGATACGCAGTATTTT. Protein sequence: CASSQDHLAGGSTDTQYF.